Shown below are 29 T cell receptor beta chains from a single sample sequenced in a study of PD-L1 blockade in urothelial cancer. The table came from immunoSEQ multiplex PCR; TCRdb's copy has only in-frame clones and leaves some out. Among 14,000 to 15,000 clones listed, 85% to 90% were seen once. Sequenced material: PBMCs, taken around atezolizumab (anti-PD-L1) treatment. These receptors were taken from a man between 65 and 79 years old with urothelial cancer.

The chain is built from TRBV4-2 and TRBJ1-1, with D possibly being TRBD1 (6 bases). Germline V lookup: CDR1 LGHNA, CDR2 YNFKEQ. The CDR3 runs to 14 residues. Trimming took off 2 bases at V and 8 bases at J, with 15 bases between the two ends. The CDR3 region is CASSQPPGGGEAFF. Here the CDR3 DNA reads TGTGCCAGCAGCCAACCCCCCGGGGGGGGCGAAGCTTTCTTT.

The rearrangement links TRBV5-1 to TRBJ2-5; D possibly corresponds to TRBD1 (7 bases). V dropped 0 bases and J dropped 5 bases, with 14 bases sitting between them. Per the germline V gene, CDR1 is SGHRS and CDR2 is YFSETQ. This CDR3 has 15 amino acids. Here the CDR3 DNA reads TGCGCCAGCAGCTTGGGACAGGGAGGTAGGGAGACCCAGTACTTC. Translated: CASSLGQGGRETQYF.

Here the CDR3 reads CASSPTSSGETQYF. CDR3 DNA sequence: TGTGCCAGCAGCCCAACCTCGTCCGGAGAGACCCAGTACTTC. This chain links TRBV7-9 with TRBJ2-5; D gene ambiguous. Germline V lookup: CDR1 SEHNR, CDR2 FQNEAQ (reference sequence). The CDR3 sequence is 14 residues long. V lost 5 bases and J 4 bases, leaving 14 bases between the germline ends.

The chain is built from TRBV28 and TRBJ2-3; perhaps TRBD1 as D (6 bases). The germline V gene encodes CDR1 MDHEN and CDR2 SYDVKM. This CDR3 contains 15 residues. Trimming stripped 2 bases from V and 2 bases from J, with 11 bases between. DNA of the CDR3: TGTGCCAGCAGTTTAGCACAGGGCATCACAGATACGCAGTATTTT. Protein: CASSLAQGITDTQYF. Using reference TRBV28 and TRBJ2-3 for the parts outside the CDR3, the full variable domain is DVKVTQSSRYLVKRTGEKVFLECVQDMDHENMFWYRQDPGLGLRLIYFSYDVKMKEKGDIPEGYSVSREKKERFSLILESASTNQTSMYLCASSLAQGITDTQYFGPGTRLTVL.

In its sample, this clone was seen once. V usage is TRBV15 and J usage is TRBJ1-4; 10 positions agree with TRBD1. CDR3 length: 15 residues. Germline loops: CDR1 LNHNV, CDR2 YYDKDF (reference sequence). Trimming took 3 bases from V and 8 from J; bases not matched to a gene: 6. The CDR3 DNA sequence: TGTGCCACCAGCAGGGGGACAGGGGCACGGGAAAAACTGTTTTTT. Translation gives CATSRGTGAREKLFF. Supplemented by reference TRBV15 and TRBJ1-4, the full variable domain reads DAMVIQNPRYQVTQFGKPVTLSCSQTLNHNVMYWYQQKSSQAPKLLFHYYDKDFNNEADTPDNFQSRRPNTSFCFLDIRSPGLGDTAMYLCATSRGTGAREKLFFGSGTQLSVL.

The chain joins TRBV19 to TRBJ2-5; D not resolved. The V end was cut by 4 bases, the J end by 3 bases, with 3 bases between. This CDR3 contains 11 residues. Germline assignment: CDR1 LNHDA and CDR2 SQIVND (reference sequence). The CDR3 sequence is CASSTEETQYF. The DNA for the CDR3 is TGTGCCAGTAGTACCGAAGAGACCCAGTACTTC.

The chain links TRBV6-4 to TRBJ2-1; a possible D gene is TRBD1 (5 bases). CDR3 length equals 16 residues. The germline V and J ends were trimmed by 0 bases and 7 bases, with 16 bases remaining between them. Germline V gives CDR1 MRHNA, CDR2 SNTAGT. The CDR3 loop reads CASSDSWGFRLNEQFF. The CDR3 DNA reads TGTGCCAGCAGTGACTCGTGGGGCTTTCGGTTGAATGAGCAGTTCTTC.

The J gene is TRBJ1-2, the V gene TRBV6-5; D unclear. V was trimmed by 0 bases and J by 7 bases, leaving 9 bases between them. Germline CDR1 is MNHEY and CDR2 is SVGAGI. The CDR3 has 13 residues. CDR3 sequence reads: CASSYSGERGYTF. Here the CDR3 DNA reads TGTGCCAGCAGTTACTCGGGAGAGCGTGGCTACACCTTC.

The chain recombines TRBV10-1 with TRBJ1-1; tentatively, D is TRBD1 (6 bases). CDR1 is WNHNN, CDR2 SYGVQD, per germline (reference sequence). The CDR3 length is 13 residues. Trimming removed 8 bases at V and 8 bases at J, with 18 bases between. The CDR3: CASATAGASEAFF. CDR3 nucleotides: TGCGCCAGCGCTACGGCAGGGGCCTCAGAAGCTTTCTTT.

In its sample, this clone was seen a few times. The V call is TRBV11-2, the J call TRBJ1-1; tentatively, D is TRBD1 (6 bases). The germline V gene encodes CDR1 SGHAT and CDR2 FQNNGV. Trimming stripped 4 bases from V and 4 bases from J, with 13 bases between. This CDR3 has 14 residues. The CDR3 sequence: CASSWGAGVTEAFF. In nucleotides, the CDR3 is TGTGCCAGCAGCTGGGGGGCGGGGGTCACTGAAGCTTTCTTT.

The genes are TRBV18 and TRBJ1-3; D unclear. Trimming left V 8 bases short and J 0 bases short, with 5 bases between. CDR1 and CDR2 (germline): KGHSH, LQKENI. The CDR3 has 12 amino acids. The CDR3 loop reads CASTSSGNTIYF. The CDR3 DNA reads TGTGCCAGCACTAGCTCTGGAAACACCATATATTTT. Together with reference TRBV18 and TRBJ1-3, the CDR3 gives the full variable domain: NAGVMQNPRHLVRRRGQEARLRCSPMKGHSHVYWYRQLPEEGLKFMVYLQKENIIDESGMPKERFSAEFPKEGPSILRIQQVVRGDSAAYFCASTSSGNTIYFGEGSWLTVV.

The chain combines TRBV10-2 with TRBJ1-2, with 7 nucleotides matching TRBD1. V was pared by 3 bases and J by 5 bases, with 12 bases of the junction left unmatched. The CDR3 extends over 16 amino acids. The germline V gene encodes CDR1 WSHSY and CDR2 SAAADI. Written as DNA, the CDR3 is TGCGCCAGCAGTGATTCGGGCAGGGGGACGAGGTATGGCTACACCTTC. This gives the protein CASSDSGRGTRYGYTF.

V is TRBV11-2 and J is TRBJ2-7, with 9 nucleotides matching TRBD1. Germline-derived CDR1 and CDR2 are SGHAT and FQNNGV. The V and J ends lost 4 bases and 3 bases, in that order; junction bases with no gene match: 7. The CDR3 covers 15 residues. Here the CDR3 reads CASSSYSGQGYEQYF. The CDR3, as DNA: TGTGCCAGCAGCTCCTACTCGGGACAGGGCTACGAGCAGTACTTC. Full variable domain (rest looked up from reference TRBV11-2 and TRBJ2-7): EAGVAQSPRYKIIEKRQSVAFWCNPISGHATLYWYQQILGQGPKLLIQFQNNGVVDDSQLPKDRFSAERLKGVDSTLKIQPAKLEDSAVYLCASSSYSGQGYEQYFGPGTRLTVT.

In DNA, the CDR3 is TGTGCCAGCAGTCGGGGGGAGACCCAGTACTTC. It is translated as CASSRGETQYF. This chain joins TRBV6-1 and TRBJ2-5; the D gene is possibly TRBD2 (6 bases). V dropped 5 bases and J dropped 5 bases, with 6 bases sitting between them. CDR1 MNHNS and CDR2 SASEGT come from the germline V gene. CDR3 length equals 11 residues.

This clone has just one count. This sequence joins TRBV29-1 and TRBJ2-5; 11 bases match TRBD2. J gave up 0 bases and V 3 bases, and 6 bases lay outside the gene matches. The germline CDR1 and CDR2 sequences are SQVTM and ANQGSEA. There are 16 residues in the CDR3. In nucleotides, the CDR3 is TGCAGCGTTGACGAACTAGCGGGGGAGGACCAAGAGACCCAGTACTTC. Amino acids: CSVDELAGEDQETQYF.

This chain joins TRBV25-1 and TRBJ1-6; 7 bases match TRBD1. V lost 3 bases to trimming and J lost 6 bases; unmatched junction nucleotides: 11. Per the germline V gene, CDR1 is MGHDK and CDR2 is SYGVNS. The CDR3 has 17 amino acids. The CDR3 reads CASSDFDRVGGNSPLHF. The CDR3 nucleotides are TGTGCCAGCAGTGATTTCGACAGGGTGGGTGGTAATTCACCCCTCCACTTT.

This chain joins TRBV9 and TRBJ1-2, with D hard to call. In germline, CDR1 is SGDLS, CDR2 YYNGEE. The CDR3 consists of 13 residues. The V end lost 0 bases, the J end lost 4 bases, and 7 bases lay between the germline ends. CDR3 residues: CASSVVGFYGYTF. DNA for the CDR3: TGTGCCAGCAGCGTAGTTGGCTTCTATGGCTACACCTTC.

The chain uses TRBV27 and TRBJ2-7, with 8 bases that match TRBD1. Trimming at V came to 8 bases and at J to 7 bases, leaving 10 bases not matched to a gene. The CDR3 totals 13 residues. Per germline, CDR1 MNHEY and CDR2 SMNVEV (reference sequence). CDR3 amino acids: CASAIRQGWEQYF. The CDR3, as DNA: TGTGCCAGCGCCATTCGACAGGGGTGGGAGCAGTACTTC.

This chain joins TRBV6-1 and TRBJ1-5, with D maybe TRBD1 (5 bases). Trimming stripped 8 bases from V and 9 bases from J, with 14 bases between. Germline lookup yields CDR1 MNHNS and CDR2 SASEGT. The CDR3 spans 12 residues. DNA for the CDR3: TGTGCCAGCGAAGGACGGAGGGGGCCCCAGCATTTT. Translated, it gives CASEGRRGPQHF.

CDR3 in amino acids: CASSGPGTGGFGYTF. In DNA, the CDR3 is TGTGCCAGCTCAGGACCCGGGACAGGGGGCTTTGGCTACACCTTC. The J gene is TRBJ1-2, the V gene TRBV18, with TRBD1 matching 12 bases. V trimming: 5 bases; J trimming: 7 bases; junction bases outside the gene matches: 8. The CDR3 length is 15 residues. CDR1 is KGHSH and CDR2 is LQKENI in the germline V gene.

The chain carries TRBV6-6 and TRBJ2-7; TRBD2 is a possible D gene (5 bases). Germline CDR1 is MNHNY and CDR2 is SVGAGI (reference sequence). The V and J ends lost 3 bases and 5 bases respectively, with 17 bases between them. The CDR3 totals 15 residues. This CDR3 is CASSYSGKGIDEQYF. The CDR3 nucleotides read TGTGCCAGCAGTTATTCCGGGAAGGGCATCGACGAGCAGTACTTC.

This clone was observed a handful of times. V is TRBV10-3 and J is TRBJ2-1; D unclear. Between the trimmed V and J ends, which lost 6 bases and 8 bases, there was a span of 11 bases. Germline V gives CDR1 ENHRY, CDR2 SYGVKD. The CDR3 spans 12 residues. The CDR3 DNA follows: TGTGCCATCAGCCCAGACGAGGATGAGCAGTTCTTC. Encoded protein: CAISPDEDEQFF.

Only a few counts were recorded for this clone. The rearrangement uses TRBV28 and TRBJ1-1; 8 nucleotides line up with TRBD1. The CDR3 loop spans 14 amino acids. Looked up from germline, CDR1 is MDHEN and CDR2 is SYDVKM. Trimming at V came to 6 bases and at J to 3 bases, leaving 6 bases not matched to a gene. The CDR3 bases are TGTGCCAGCAGGGGGACAGGAGCCCACACTGAAGCTTTCTTT. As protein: CASRGTGAHTEAFF.

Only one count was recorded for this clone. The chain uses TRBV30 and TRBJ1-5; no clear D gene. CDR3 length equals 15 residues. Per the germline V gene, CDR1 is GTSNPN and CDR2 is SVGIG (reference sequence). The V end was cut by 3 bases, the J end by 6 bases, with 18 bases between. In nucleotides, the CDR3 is TGTGCCTGGAGACCTTCGGGAAGTCCAGGTCAGCCCCAGCATTTT. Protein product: CAWRPSGSPGQPQHF.

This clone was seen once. In nucleotides, the CDR3 is TGCGCCAGCAGCCAAGTACAGCAAGAGACCCAGTACTTC. Its translation: CASSQVQQETQYF. This chain connects TRBV4-1 to TRBJ2-5; D gene uncertain. The CDR3 has 13 residues. V shed 1 base and J shed 2 bases, with 5 bases lying between them. Germline-derived CDR1 and CDR2 are MGHRA and YSYEKL.

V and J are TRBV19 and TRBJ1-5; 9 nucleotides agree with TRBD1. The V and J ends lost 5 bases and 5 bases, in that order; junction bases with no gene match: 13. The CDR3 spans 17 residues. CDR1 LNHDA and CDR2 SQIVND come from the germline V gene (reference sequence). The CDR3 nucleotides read TGTGCCAGTAGTTCACAGGGGGCCGTGGATTCTCATCAGCCCCAGCATTTT. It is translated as CASSSQGAVDSHQPQHF. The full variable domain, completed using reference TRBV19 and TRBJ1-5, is DGGITQSPKYLFRKEGQNVTLSCEQNLNHDAMYWYRQDPGQGLRLIYYSQIVNDFQKGDIAEGYSVSREKKESFPLTVTSAQKNPTAFYLCASSSQGAVDSHQPQHFGDGTRLSIL.

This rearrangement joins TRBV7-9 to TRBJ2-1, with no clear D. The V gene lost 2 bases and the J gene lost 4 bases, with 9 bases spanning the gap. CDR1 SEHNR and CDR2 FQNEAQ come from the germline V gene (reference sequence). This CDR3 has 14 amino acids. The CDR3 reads CASSLMAQYNEQFF. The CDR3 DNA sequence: TGTGCCAGCAGCTTAATGGCTCAGTACAATGAGCAGTTCTTC.

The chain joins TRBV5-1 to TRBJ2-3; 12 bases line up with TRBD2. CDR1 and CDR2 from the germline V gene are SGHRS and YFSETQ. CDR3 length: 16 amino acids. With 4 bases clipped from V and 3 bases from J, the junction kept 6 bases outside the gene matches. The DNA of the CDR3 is TGCGCCAGCAGCAGAACGACTAGCGGGGGAACAGATACGCAGTATTTT. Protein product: CASSRTTSGGTDTQYF.

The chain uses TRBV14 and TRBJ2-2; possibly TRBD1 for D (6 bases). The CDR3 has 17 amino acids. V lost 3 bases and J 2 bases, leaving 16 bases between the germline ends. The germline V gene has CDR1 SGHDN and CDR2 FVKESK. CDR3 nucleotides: TGTGCCAGCAGCCACTTATCGACAGGAGATAACACCGGGGAGCTGTTTTTT. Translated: CASSHLSTGDNTGELFF.